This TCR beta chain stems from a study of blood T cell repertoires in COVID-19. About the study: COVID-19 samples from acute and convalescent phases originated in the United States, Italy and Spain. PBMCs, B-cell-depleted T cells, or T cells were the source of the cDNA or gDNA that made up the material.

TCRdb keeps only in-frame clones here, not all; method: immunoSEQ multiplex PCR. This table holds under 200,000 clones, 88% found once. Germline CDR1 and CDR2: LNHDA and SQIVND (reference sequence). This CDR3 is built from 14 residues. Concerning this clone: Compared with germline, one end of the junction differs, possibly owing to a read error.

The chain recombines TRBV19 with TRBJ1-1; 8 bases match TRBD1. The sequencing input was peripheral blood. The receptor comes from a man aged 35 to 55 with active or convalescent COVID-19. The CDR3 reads CAGSLTGVDTEAFF. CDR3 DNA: TGTGCCGGTAGTCTGACAGGGGTCGACACTGAAGCTTTCTTT.